The 18 T cell receptor beta chains below all came from one sample that was sequenced in a study of T cells in Graves' hyperthyroidism and ophthalmopathy (dated by TCRdb to between 2019 and 2020). Libraries were made using multiplex PCR. TCRdb lists the instrument as Illumina HiSeq 2000. The TCR beta CDR3 regions were amplified from the RNA transcripts. A first-round RT-PCR of the TCR CDR3 used the HTBI primer set with the Qiagen OneStep RT-PCR kit. TCRdb reprocessed the public reads (quality trimming at Q25 with fastp, clone calling with MiXCR) and kept in-frame beta chains. Every entry covers one CDR3 protein and lists the most common genes and DNA from its rows. Present in this sample are a few hundred thousand distinct CDR3 sequences, roughly 25% of which were seen just once. Clones ranked in the top ten supply 73% of the sample. Sequencing was performed on blood. These receptors all stem from a man between 45 and 60 years old with Graves' hyperthyroidism.

This clonotype was seen once. The rearrangement uses TRBV30 and TRBJ1-5; D remains ambiguous. The germline V gene has CDR1 GTSNPN and CDR2 SVGIG (reference sequence). The CDR3 extends over 12 amino acids. Trimming shortened V by 7 bases and J by 4 bases, and 11 bases separated the two germline ends. The CDR3 DNA reads as TGTGCCTATCAAGGGAGAAATCAGCCCCAGCATTTT. Protein: CAYQGRNQPQHF. Full variable domain (outside the CDR3, taken from reference TRBV30 and TRBJ1-5): SQTIHQWPATLVQPVGSPLSLECTVEGTSNPNLYWYRQAAGRGLQLLFYSVGIGQISSEVPQNLSASRPQDRQFILSSKKLLLSDSGFYLCAYQGRNQPQHFGDGTRLSIL.

This clonotype has only a few counts. V gene TRBV11-3 combines with J gene TRBJ2-3; maybe TRBD2 (6 bases). V lost 5 bases, J lost 0 bases, and 27 bases lay in between. Germline V gene lookup returns CDR1 SGHNT and CDR2 YENEEA. The CDR3 totals 20 residues. As DNA, the CDR3 is TGTGCCAGCAGCCCCAAAACAACCGGGAGAAAAGGGACTAGCACAGATACGCAGTATTTT. It is translated as CASSPKTTGRKGTSTDTQYF.

The gene calls are TRBV6-1 and TRBJ1-5; 7 bases are shared with TRBD1. The CDR3 has 14 residues. V was clipped by 6 bases and J by 7 bases; unmatched bases: 9. CDR1 MNHNS and CDR2 SASEGT come from the germline V gene. CDR3 nucleotide sequence: TGTGCCAGCAGAGGAGAGGGGGCTAGGCAGCCCCAGCATTTT. Its protein product is CASRGEGARQPQHF.

The chain employs TRBV4-1 and TRBJ2-7; TRBD2 aligns across 11 bases. Germline lookup yields CDR1 MGHRA and CDR2 YSYEKL. The ends lost 2 bases at V and 2 bases at J; junction bases unmatched: 5. This CDR3 has 16 residues. The CDR3, as DNA: TGCGCCAGCAGCCAAACTAGCGGGGGCCCCCCCTACGAGCAGTACTTC. Its translation: CASSQTSGGPPYEQYF.

This clonotype showed up many times. The V and J genes are TRBV5-6 and TRBJ2-3; D ambiguous. V lost 1 base to trimming and J lost 2 bases, with 11 bases between them. CDR1 and CDR2 (germline): SGHDT, YYEEEE. CDR3 length: 15 amino acids. CDR3 amino acids: CASSLRGPNTDTQYF. CDR3 coding DNA: TGTGCCAGCAGCTTGCGTGGACCGAACACAGATACGCAGTATTTT.

In regard to this clonotype: At one end, the junction sequence differs from germline, possibly due to a read error. The V and J genes are TRBV3-1 and TRBJ2-6; 10 bases line up with TRBD1. CDR3 length equals 14 residues. Germline values: CDR1 LGHDT, CDR2 YNNKEL (reference sequence). This CDR3 reads CASSQEGVPGQGPF. The CDR3 nucleotides read TGTGCCAGCAGCCAAGAAGGGGTTCCGGGACAGGGGCCTTTC.

The chain carries TRBV19 and TRBJ1-4; D unresolved. V was trimmed by 5 bases and J by 8 bases, leaving 12 bases between them. The CDR3 covers 13 residues. CDR1 LNHDA and CDR2 SQIVND come from the germline V gene (reference sequence). The CDR3 DNA follows: TGTGCCAGTAGTGCCTTCTCGGGCGAAAAACTGTTTTTT. Amino acid sequence: CASSAFSGEKLFF.

This clonotype has ten or more counts. J is TRBJ2-5 and V is TRBV11-2; the D gene is possibly TRBD2 (5 bases). Germline V gene sequence: CDR1 SGHAT, CDR2 FQNNGV. The CDR3 totals 14 residues. V lost 6 bases and J 3 bases, leaving 14 bases between the germline ends. The CDR3 region has the DNA TGTGCCAGCAGTCAAGAACTAGTCGAAGAGACCCAGTACTTC. Encoded protein: CASSQELVEETQYF. The entire variable domain, with the rest obtained from reference TRBV11-2 and TRBJ2-5, is as follows: EAGVAQSPRYKIIEKRQSVAFWCNPISGHATLYWYQQILGQGPKLLIQFQNNGVVDDSQLPKDRFSAERLKGVDSTLKIQPAKLEDSAVYLCASSQELVEETQYFGPGTRLLVL.

This clonotype was seen only a few times. This chain links TRBV9 with TRBJ2-3; D ambiguous. CDR1 and CDR2 (germline): SGDLS, YYNGEE. The CDR3 spans 13 residues. V lost 3 bases, J lost 4 bases, and 9 bases lay in between. CDR3: CASSGPAADTQYF. The CDR3 coding sequence is TGTGCCAGCAGCGGGCCGGCGGCAGATACGCAGTATTTT.

This clonotype was observed a few times. The chain has TRBV6-1 and TRBJ1-1; maybe TRBD1 (6 bases). Trimming shortened V by 1 base and J by 4 bases, and 10 bases separated the two germline ends. The length of the CDR3 is 14 residues. The germline V gene encodes CDR1 MNHNS and CDR2 SASEGT. The CDR3 sequence: CASSEGDRSTEAFF. CDR3 DNA sequence: TGTGCCAGCAGTGAAGGAGACAGGTCCACTGAAGCTTTCTTT.

With regard to this clonotype: It may be a read error: a sequence one base away is much more abundant. The chain recombines TRBV6-1 with TRBJ2-2, with D perhaps matching TRBD1 (8 bases). Per germline, CDR1 MNHNS and CDR2 SASEGT. This CDR3 spans 13 amino acids. CDR3 protein: CASSNRGAGALFF. In nucleotides, the CDR3 is TGTGCCAGCAGTAACAGGGGGGCGGGGGCGCTGTTTTTT.

This clonotype was counted at least ten times. The chain recombines TRBV20-1 with TRBJ2-1, with D perhaps being TRBD1 or TRBD2 (5 bases each). V was shortened by 4 bases and J by 8 bases, with 15 bases between the two germline ends. CDR1 and CDR2 from the germline V gene are DFQATT and SNEGSKA (reference sequence). This CDR3 has 13 amino acids. The CDR3 DNA reads as TGCAGTGCTATCAGTCCCCGGGGCGATGAGCAGTTCTTC. Amino acid sequence: CSAISPRGDEQFF.

This sequence joins TRBV7-3 and TRBJ2-1; D is unresolved. V lost 5 bases and J lost 7, with 9 bases in between. CDR3 length: 12 amino acids. Germline loops: CDR1 SGHTA, CDR2 FQGTGA. CDR3 sequence: CASSQTWNEQFF. CDR3 DNA: TGTGCCAGCAGCCAAACTTGGAATGAGCAGTTCTTC.

The V call is TRBV6-1, the J call TRBJ2-3; a weak D match, TRBD2 (6 bases). Germline V gene sequence: CDR1 MNHNS, CDR2 SASEGT. V was trimmed by 8 bases and J by 0 bases, leaving 15 bases between them. This CDR3 has 15 residues. For the CDR3, the DNA is TGTGCCAGCGGGGGGATTAGCGGTAGCACAGATACGCAGTATTTT. Protein: CASGGISGSTDTQYF.

In this sample, this clonotype turned up a few times. The gene calls are TRBV5-1 and TRBJ2-7; D might be TRBD1 (5 bases). CDR1 and CDR2 from the germline V gene are SGHRS and YFSETQ. The CDR3 is made up of 14 amino acids. V lost 0 bases and J 0 bases, leaving 7 bases between the germline ends. CDR3 bases: TGCGCCAGCAGCTTGGACAGGTTCTCCTACGAGCAGTACTTC. This gives the protein CASSLDRFSYEQYF.

This rearrangement joins TRBV28 to TRBJ2-3; 9 bases fit TRBD2. The V and J ends lost 2 bases and 1 base, in that order; junction bases with no gene match: 7. The CDR3 sequence is 17 residues long. The germline CDR1 and CDR2 sequences are MDHEN and SYDVKM. In DNA form, the CDR3 reads TGTGCCAGCAGTTTAAGACGGGTAGCGGGAGGCACAGATACGCAGTATTTT. Protein sequence: CASSLRRVAGGTDTQYF.

There are many counts of this clonotype. V and J are TRBV6-5 and TRBJ1-1; tentative D call: TRBD1 (5 bases). Germline lookup yields CDR1 MNHEY and CDR2 SVGAGI. CDR3 size: 14 residues. Trimming stripped 0 bases from V and 3 bases from J, with 8 bases between. The CDR3 DNA is TGTGCCAGCAGTTACTCGAGGGGAGACACTGAAGCTTTCTTT. Encoded protein: CASSYSRGDTEAFF.

The chain recombines TRBV7-9 with TRBJ2-7; 9 nucleotides align to TRBD2. With V trimmed by 1 base and J by 0 bases, 4 bases remained unmatched. The CDR3 has 16 residues. CDR1 and CDR2 from the germline V gene are SEHNR and FQNEAQ (reference sequence). CDR3 in amino acids: CASSLGLAASSYEQYF. Written as DNA, the CDR3 is TGTGCCAGCAGCTTAGGACTAGCGGCCAGCTCCTACGAGCAGTACTTC.